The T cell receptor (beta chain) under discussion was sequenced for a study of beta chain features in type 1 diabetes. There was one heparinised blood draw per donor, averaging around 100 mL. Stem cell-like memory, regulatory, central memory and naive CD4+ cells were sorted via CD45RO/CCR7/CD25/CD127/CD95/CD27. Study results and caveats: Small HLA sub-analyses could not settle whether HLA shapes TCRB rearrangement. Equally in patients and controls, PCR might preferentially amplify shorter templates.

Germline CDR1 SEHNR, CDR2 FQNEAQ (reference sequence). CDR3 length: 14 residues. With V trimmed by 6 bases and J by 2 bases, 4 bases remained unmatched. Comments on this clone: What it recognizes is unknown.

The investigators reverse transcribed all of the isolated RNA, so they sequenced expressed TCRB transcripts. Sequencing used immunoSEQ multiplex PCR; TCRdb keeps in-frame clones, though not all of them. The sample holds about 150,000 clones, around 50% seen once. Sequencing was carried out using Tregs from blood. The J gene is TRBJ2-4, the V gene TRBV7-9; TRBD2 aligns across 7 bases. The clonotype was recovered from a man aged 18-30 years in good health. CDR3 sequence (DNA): TGTGCCAGCAGTGAAAGCGGGACCAAAAACATTCAGTACTTC. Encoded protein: CASSESGTKNIQYF. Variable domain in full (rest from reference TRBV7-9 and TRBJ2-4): DTGVSQNPRHKITKRGQNVTFRCDPISEHNRLYWYRQTLGQGPEFLTYFQNEAQLEKSRLLSDRFSAERPKGSFSTLEIQRTEQGDSAMYLCASSESGTKNIQYFGAGTRLSVL.